Below are 28 T cell receptor beta chains sequenced from a single sample in a study of pediatric ulcerative colitis. The rectum was sampled with one to two pinch biopsies at colonoscopy. Clones were read by immunoSEQ multiplex PCR, and TCRdb kept only the in-frame ones, dropping some. The repertoire has 40,000 to 60,000 clones, around 76% of them found once; the top ten carry 3% to 4.5%. The sequenced sample consisted of gut tissue. Receptors were obtained from a girl between 10 and 17 years old with moderate ulcerative colitis.

This clone has a handful of counts. The rearrangement joins TRBV9 to TRBJ1-4; D is perhaps TRBD1 (5 bases). Germline V gene sequence: CDR1 SGDLS, CDR2 YYNGEE. V lost 2 bases and J 6 bases, leaving 17 bases between the germline ends. The CDR3 spans 16 residues. CDR3 in DNA: TGTGCCAGCAGCGTGACGCAGGGAGGGCTCTATGAAAAACTGTTTTTT. Translated: CASSVTQGGLYEKLFF.

The chain employs TRBV6-5 and TRBJ2-1; D is undetermined. The V and J ends lost 0 bases and 8 bases respectively, with 17 bases between them. CDR3 length: 16 residues. Germline CDR1 is MNHEY and CDR2 is SVGAGI. The CDR3 loop is CASSYSKLAGLYEQFF. The CDR3 nucleotides read TGTGCCAGCAGTTACTCGAAGCTTGCCGGGCTCTATGAGCAGTTCTTC.

V is TRBV7-8 and J is TRBJ2-3; 7 bases line up with TRBD1. CDR3 length equals 15 residues. Per the germline V gene, CDR1 is SGHVS and CDR2 is FQNEAQ. V trimming: 5 bases; J trimming: 4 bases; junction bases outside the gene matches: 9. CDR3 coding DNA: TGTGCCAGCAGCGGGAACAGGGGTAGGGCAGATACGCAGTATTTT. As protein: CASSGNRGRADTQYF. The full variable domain, with the rest looked up from reference TRBV7-8 and TRBJ2-3, is GAGVSQSPRYKVAKRGQDVALRCDPISGHVSLFWYQQALGQGPEFLTYFQNEAQLDKSGLPSDRFFAERPEGSVSTLKIQRTQQEDSAVYLCASSGNRGRADTQYFGPGTRLTVL.

V gene TRBV6-4 combines with J gene TRBJ1-1, with no clear D. This CDR3 comprises 13 residues. Germline V CDR1 and CDR2: MRHNA, SNTAGT. Between the trimmed V and J ends, which lost 7 bases and 1 base, there was a span of 10 bases. In nucleotides, the CDR3 is TGTGCCAGCAAACTCGAGGAGAACACTGAAGCTTTCTTT. This codes for CASKLEENTEAFF.

The J gene is TRBJ1-2, the V gene TRBV29-1, with D unresolved. V shed 5 bases and J shed 4 bases, with 8 bases lying between them. The V gene's germline CDR1 is SQVTM and CDR2 ANQGSEA. The CDR3 is 11 residues long. The CDR3, as DNA: TGCAGCGTTCGGACCCTCTATGGCTACACCTTC. This encodes CSVRTLYGYTF.

In its sample, this clone was seen once. The genes are TRBV9 and TRBJ2-2; 9 positions agree with TRBD1. The CDR3 extends over 18 amino acids. Trimming cost V 0 bases and J 6 bases; bases outside gene matches: 12. Germline CDR1 reads SGDLS; CDR2 reads YYNGEE. This CDR3 is CASSVGGGTGTYSGELFF. The CDR3 region has the DNA TGTGCCAGCAGCGTAGGAGGAGGGACAGGGACTTACTCCGGGGAGCTGTTTTTT.

The J gene is TRBJ2-2, the V gene TRBV7-6, with 8 nucleotides matching TRBD1. The ends lost 2 bases at V and 7 bases at J; junction bases unmatched: 12. This CDR3 has 17 amino acids. From germline, CDR1 is SGHVS and CDR2 FNYEAQ. The CDR3 here is CASSLFHRQGTGGELFF. CDR3 nucleotide sequence: TGTGCCAGCAGCTTATTTCACAGACAGGGGACGGGCGGGGAGCTGTTTTTT.

V is TRBV18 and J is TRBJ1-3; perhaps TRBD1 as D (6 bases). The germline V gene has CDR1 KGHSH and CDR2 LQKENI. This CDR3 has 16 amino acids. The germline V and J ends were trimmed by 6 bases and 3 bases, with 18 bases remaining between them. In nucleotides, the CDR3 is TGTGCCAGCTCCCAACTACAGGGCTCGAGTGGAAACACCATATATTTT. Protein product: CASSQLQGSSGNTIYF.

The rearrangement links TRBV7-9 to TRBJ2-4; D is undetermined. CDR1 SEHNR and CDR2 FQNEAQ come from the germline V gene (reference sequence). This CDR3 has 12 residues. Between the trimmed V and J ends, which lost 5 bases and 5 bases, there was a span of 7 bases. The CDR3 loop is CASSPVENIQYF. The CDR3 DNA is TGTGCCAGCAGCCCAGTGGAAAACATTCAGTACTTC.

V gene TRBV19 combines with J gene TRBJ1-4; D unresolved. Germline CDR1 is LNHDA and CDR2 is SQIVND (reference sequence). The CDR3 runs to 12 residues. Deletions cut 3 bases from V and 12 bases from J, with 11 bases between. Here the CDR3 reads CASSIGNLELFF. For the CDR3, the DNA is TGTGCCAGTAGTATTGGAAACCTTGAACTGTTTTTT.

The count of this clone is one. The chain links TRBV7-9 to TRBJ1-1; 7 bases agree with TRBD1. Germline trimming cut 6 bases from V and 7 bases from J; bases unmatched to any gene: 14. The CDR3 is made up of 15 amino acids. Germline CDR1 and CDR2: SEHNR and FQNEAQ (reference sequence). CDR3: CASRPGGAGAIEAFF. The CDR3, as DNA: TGTGCCAGCAGGCCAGGGGGGGCCGGGGCCATTGAAGCTTTCTTT.

About this clone itself: An end of the junction differs from the germline gene, which may be a read error. The chain joins TRBV27 to TRBJ2-1; TRBD1 matches at 7 bases. Germline-derived CDR1 and CDR2 are MNHEY and SMNVEV (reference sequence). The length of the CDR3 is 15 residues. CDR3 sequence reads: CASSFQSAGGDPVLF. In nucleotides, the CDR3 is TGTGCCAGCAGTTTCCAAAGTGCAGGGGGAGACCCAGTACTCTTC.

This sequence joins TRBV7-2 and TRBJ2-7; tentative D call: TRBD2 (6 bases). CDR1 and CDR2 (germline): SGHTA, FQGNSA. V was trimmed by 4 bases and J by 4 bases, leaving 11 bases between them. This CDR3 spans 13 amino acids. The CDR3 nucleotides are TGTGCCAGCAGCTCAAATCGGGGGTACGAGCAGTACTTC. This gives the protein CASSSNRGYEQYF.

The chain links TRBV4-2 to TRBJ2-1; D might be TRBD1 (6 bases). Germline CDR1 and CDR2: LGHNA and YNFKEQ. V was trimmed by 4 bases and J by 8 bases, leaving 18 bases between them. The CDR3 runs to 15 residues. The CDR3 DNA sequence: TGTGCCAGCAGCCTCACGACGGTGGGGGCGGATGAGCAGTTCTTC. This encodes CASSLTTVGADEQFF.

There are a few counts of this clone. The J gene is TRBJ1-5, the V gene TRBV4-2; no clear D. Trimming left V 8 bases short and J 5 bases short, with 7 bases between. This CDR3 comprises 11 residues. Germline V gene sequence: CDR1 LGHNA, CDR2 YNFKEQ. The CDR3 loop reads CASRCDQPQHF. The CDR3 region has the DNA TGTGCCAGCCGTTGCGATCAGCCCCAGCATTTT.

The chain employs TRBV6-1 and TRBJ1-1, with D uncertain. This CDR3 contains 16 residues. CDR1 and CDR2 from the germline V gene are MNHNS and SASEGT. The V end lost 2 bases, the J end lost 2 bases, and 15 bases lay between the germline ends. CDR3 amino acids: CASSEFWAGKNTEAFF. Written as DNA, the CDR3 is TGTGCCAGCAGTGAATTTTGGGCAGGAAAAAACACTGAAGCTTTCTTT.

The chain carries TRBV29-1 and TRBJ1-1; D unclear. CDR1 and CDR2 from the germline V gene are SQVTM and ANQGSEA. This CDR3 contains 11 residues. Trimming left V 0 bases short and J 10 bases short, with 9 bases between. The CDR3 DNA sequence: TGCAGCGTTGAAGAGCTGGCTGGAGCTTTCTTT. Protein sequence: CSVEELAGAFF.

The CDR3 loop is CASSLLGTGVYYEQYF. CDR3 nucleotide sequence: TGCGCCAGCAGCTTGCTGGGGACAGGGGTCTACTACGAGCAGTACTTC. This sequence joins TRBV5-1 and TRBJ2-7; TRBD1 agrees at 10 bases. V was clipped by 1 base and J by 3 bases; unmatched bases: 7. Germline V CDR1 and CDR2: SGHRS, YFSETQ. The CDR3 contains 16 residues.

The chain couples TRBV28 to TRBJ2-7; D is unresolved. V lost 6 bases, J lost 2 bases, and 11 bases lay in between. The CDR3 has 13 amino acids. Germline values: CDR1 MDHEN, CDR2 SYDVKM. CDR3 loop: CASSHARAYEQYF. The CDR3 DNA reads TGTGCCAGCAGCCACGCTCGAGCCTACGAGCAGTACTTC.

This clone was seen only once. The rearrangement uses TRBV5-1 and TRBJ2-7, with 11 bases matching TRBD2. CDR3 length: 14 residues. Trimming took 1 base from V and 6 from J; bases not matched to a gene: 3. The V gene's germline CDR1 is SGHRS and CDR2 YFSETQ. CDR3 residues: CASSLLAGGSEQYF. In DNA form, the CDR3 reads TGCGCCAGCAGCTTGCTAGCGGGGGGCTCCGAGCAGTACTTC.

The chain has TRBV27 and TRBJ1-6, with a weak D call TRBD1 (5 bases). The CDR3 has 15 amino acids. V gave up 2 bases and J gave up 10 bases, with 15 bases separating them. CDR1 and CDR2 (germline): MNHEY, SMNVEV (reference sequence). The DNA for the CDR3 is TGTGCCAGCAGTTTAAAGGGGCCCCTGGGATCACCCCTCCACTTT. This codes for CASSLKGPLGSPLHF.

The chain combines TRBV6-5 with TRBJ2-7; D gene uncertain. This CDR3 spans 10 amino acids. Trimming cost V 5 bases and J 7 bases, with 6 bases left between them. Per germline, CDR1 MNHEY and CDR2 SVGAGI. The DNA for the CDR3 is TGTGCCAGCAGTGTTGGGGAGCAGTACTTC. Amino acid sequence: CASSVGEQYF.

V is TRBV5-1 and J is TRBJ2-7; 7 nucleotides align to TRBD2. This CDR3 is 14 amino acids long. J gave up 4 bases and V 5 bases, and 9 bases lay outside the gene matches. Germline CDR1 is SGHRS and CDR2 is YFSETQ. CDR3 coding DNA: TGCGCCAGCAGGGGAGGGACCGAGACTTACGAGCAGTACTTC. As protein: CASRGGTETYEQYF.

V and J are TRBV19 and TRBJ1-1; TRBD1 agrees at 11 bases. This CDR3 spans 12 amino acids. V gave up 4 bases and J gave up 11 bases; unmatched junction bases: 3. Germline CDR1 is LNHDA and CDR2 is SQIVND (reference sequence). In nucleotides, the CDR3 is TGTGCCAGTAGTACGGACAGGGGGCATGCTTTCTTT. Encoded protein: CASSTDRGHAFF.

The gene calls are TRBV27 and TRBJ2-2; no firm D call. The V gene's germline CDR1 is MNHEY and CDR2 SMNVEV (reference sequence). The CDR3 has 15 residues. V was shortened by 2 bases and J by 1 base, with 8 bases between the two germline ends. The CDR3 reads CASSLELRNTGELFF. CDR3 sequence (DNA): TGTGCCAGCAGTTTAGAGTTGAGGAACACCGGGGAGCTGTTTTTT.

The sample holds one count of this clone. The CDR3 region is CASSRYLEGRSYEQYF. In DNA, the CDR3 is TGCGCCAGCAGCCGGTATTTGGAGGGCCGCTCCTACGAGCAGTACTTC. The chain uses TRBV5-1 and TRBJ2-7; TRBD2 might be the D (6 bases). The CDR3 has 16 residues. Trimming removed 4 bases from V and 0 bases from J, with 17 bases in between. CDR1 and CDR2 (germline): SGHRS, YFSETQ.

CDR3 sequence (DNA): TGCGCCAGCAGCCCAGACAGGGCGCCCGGGGAGCTGTTTTTT. Its protein is CASSPDRAPGELFF. V and J are TRBV4-1 and TRBJ2-2, with 7 bases identical to TRBD1. The CDR3 length is 14 residues. CDR1 is MGHRA and CDR2 is YSYEKL in the germline V gene. V lost 4 bases to trimming and J lost 6 bases; unmatched junction nucleotides: 5.

The chain has TRBV5-1 and TRBJ2-7; weak D call: TRBD2 (6 bases). CDR1 and CDR2 (germline): SGHRS, YFSETQ. V lost 2 bases and J lost 0, with 12 bases in between. The length of the CDR3 is 15 residues. The CDR3 coding sequence is TGCGCCAGCAGCTTTGTGGCGGGGTCCTCCTACGAGCAGTACTTC. It translates to CASSFVAGSSYEQYF.